Each of the 7 T cell receptor beta chains below was sequenced from the same sample in a study of shared clonotypes between healthy human individuals (TCRdb year 2020). The library came from the immunoSEQ multiplex PCR assay. This immuneACCESS table, as held by TCRdb, lists in-frame sequences with V and J called but not all clones. Of the missing ones, under half trace to an unresolved V gene in checked studies; the others have no known cause. Recorded for this sample are some 790,000 clones; about two thirds of them occurred a single time. Of the sample, about 1.7% is held by the ten largest clones. Sequencing used memory CD4+ T cells sorted from blood. The cell subset or site label of this sample denotes: CD45RA-negative fraction. These receptors were collected from a woman in her 30s in good health.

This clone was picked up one time. The chain uses TRBV15 and TRBJ1-2, with D tentatively TRBD1 (6 bases). Trimming took 4 bases from V and 8 from J, leaving 14 bases between them. Germline CDR1 and CDR2: LNHNV and YYDKDF (reference sequence). This CDR3 is 13 amino acids long. As DNA, the CDR3 is TGTGCCACCAGCATATTTGGGGGCCAAGGCTACACCTTC. It codes for CATSIFGGQGYTF. Full variable domain (remainder filled in from reference TRBV15 and TRBJ1-2): DAMVIQNPRYQVTQFGKPVTLSCSQTLNHNVMYWYQQKSSQAPKLLFHYYDKDFNNEADTPDNFQSRRPNTSFCFLDIRSPGLGDTAMYLCATSIFGGQGYTFGSGTRLTVV.

The chain is built from TRBV7-9 and TRBJ1-3, with D unclear. The germline V and J ends were trimmed by 3 bases and 0 bases, with 9 bases remaining between them. This CDR3 is built from 15 residues. From germline, CDR1 is SEHNR and CDR2 FQNEAQ (reference sequence). Here the CDR3 DNA reads TGTGCCAGCAGCTTGTTGGGGAACTCTGGAAACACCATATATTTT. Protein sequence: CASSLLGNSGNTIYF. The full variable domain, completed using reference TRBV7-9 and TRBJ1-3, is DTGVSQNPRHKITKRGQNVTFRCDPISEHNRLYWYRQTLGQGPEFLTYFQNEAQLEKSRLLSDRFSAERPKGSFSTLEIQRTEQGDSAMYLCASSLLGNSGNTIYFGEGSWLTVV.

The J gene is TRBJ2-7, the V gene TRBV18, with TRBD1 identical over 10 bases. This CDR3 is 15 amino acids long. The germline V gene has CDR1 KGHSH and CDR2 LQKENI. V trimming: 6 bases; J trimming: 5 bases; junction bases outside the gene matches: 10. The CDR3 DNA is TGTGCCAGCTCCACATCAGCGACAGGGGGCGACGAGCAGTACTTC. Its translation: CASSTSATGGDEQYF.

The rearrangement links TRBV6-1 to TRBJ2-3, with 9 nucleotides matching TRBD2. The CDR3 is 16 residues long. J was trimmed by 7 bases and V by 2 bases; bases with no gene match: 10. Germline CDR1 reads MNHNS; CDR2 reads SASEGT. CDR3 nucleotide sequence: TGTGCCAGCAGTGAACACTCTAGCGGGACCGGGAATACGCAGTATTTT. It yields the protein CASSEHSSGTGNTQYF.

The chain carries TRBV5-1 and TRBJ1-2; 10 positions agree with TRBD1. This CDR3 region has 15 residues. Germline CDR1 reads SGHRS; CDR2 reads YFSETQ. J was trimmed by 8 bases and V by 1 base; bases with no gene match: 8. CDR3 sequence reads: CASSLTTGGRSGYTF. Written as DNA, the CDR3 is TGCGCCAGCAGCTTGACGACAGGGGGCCGTTCAGGCTACACCTTC.

This clone was counted a single time. J is TRBJ2-3 and V is TRBV7-2, with unresolved D. The CDR3 runs 12 residues. V shed 5 bases and J shed 7 bases, with 10 bases lying between them. Germline loops: CDR1 SGHTA, CDR2 FQGNSA. The CDR3 protein is CASSSLIHTQYF. The CDR3 DNA follows: TGTGCCAGCAGCAGTCTCATACATACGCAGTATTTT.

This clone was observed a handful of times. This chain joins TRBV2 and TRBJ1-2; no clear D gene. The V gene's germline CDR1 is SNHLY and CDR2 FYNNEI. V shed 4 bases and J shed 4 bases, with 4 bases lying between them. CDR3 length: 11 residues. The CDR3 DNA reads as TGTGCCAGCAGTGTCGGCTATGGCTACACCTTC. It yields the protein CASSVGYGYTF.